The table lists the clone carrying this T cell receptor beta chain with many counts. The data stem from a study of blood T cells in healthy people across ages. Next came a second PCR, run for about 7 to 12 cycles, which used a sample-barcoded 5' primer along with a J-beta primer mix. TCRdb reprocessed the 5' RACE reads via MiXCR and lists one record per CDR3 protein. The sample consists of fewer than 900,000 distinct CDR3 sequences, 36% of them appearing once. The TCR was taken from a man aged 18 to 29 in good health. The sequencing input was blood.

The chain's CDR3 is CSVVDSTDTQYF. As DNA, the CDR3 is TGCAGCGTTGTCGATAGCACAGATACGCAGTATTTT. The gene calls are TRBV29-1 and TRBJ2-3; no firm D call. Germline V gene sequence: CDR1 SQVTM, CDR2 ANQGSEA. The CDR3 totals 12 residues. V was clipped by 4 bases and J by 0 bases, with 5 bases between them.